The entry below describes one T cell receptor (beta chain). Its antigen remains unknown. Via MiXCR, TCRdb re-called the 5' RACE reads, giving one row per CDR3 protein. This repertoire shows about 23,000 distinct CDR3 sequences, 30% found once; its top ten account for 2% to 2.5%. The V and J ends lost 5 bases and 6 bases, in that order; junction bases with no gene match: 9. The germline CDR1 and CDR2 sequences are SGHTA and FQGTGA. The CDR3 consists of 15 residues. Findings and caveats of the study: Tumor Treg TCRs overlapped most with tumor naive CD4+ cells.

Sequencing input: tumor-infiltrating naive CD4+ T cells sorted from the breast tumor. Noted subset: naive CD4+ T cells, CD4+CD45RA+CD25-. This clonotype originated in a female donor with breast cancer. J is TRBJ2-1 and V is TRBV7-3; the match to TRBD2 covers 8 bases. This chain's CDR3 is CASSALGLGSNEQFF. CDR3 in DNA: TGTGCCAGCAGCGCCTTGGGACTAGGGTCCAATGAGCAGTTCTTC.